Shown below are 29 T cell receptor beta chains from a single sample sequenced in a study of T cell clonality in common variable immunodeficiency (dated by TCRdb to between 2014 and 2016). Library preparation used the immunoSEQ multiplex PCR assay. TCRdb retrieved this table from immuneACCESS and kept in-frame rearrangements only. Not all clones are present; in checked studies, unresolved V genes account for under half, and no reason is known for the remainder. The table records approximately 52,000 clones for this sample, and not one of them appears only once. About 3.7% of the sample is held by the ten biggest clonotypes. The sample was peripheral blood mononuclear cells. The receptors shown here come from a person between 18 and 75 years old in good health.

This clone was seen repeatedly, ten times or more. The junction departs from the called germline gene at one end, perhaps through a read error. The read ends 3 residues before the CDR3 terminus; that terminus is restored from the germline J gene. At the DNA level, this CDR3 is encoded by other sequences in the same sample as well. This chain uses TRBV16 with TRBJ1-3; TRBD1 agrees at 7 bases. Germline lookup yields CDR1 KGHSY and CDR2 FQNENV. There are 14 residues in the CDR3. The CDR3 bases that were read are TGTGCCAGCAGCCAATGGGACAGTGGAAACACA. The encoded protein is CASSQWDSGNT. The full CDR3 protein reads CASSQWDSGNTIYF.

The sequenced CDR3 bases are TGCAGTGCAGACCGACCCGACAGGGCGAAATACCCTGAA. Translating gives CSADRPDRAKYPE. Given in full, the CDR3 is CSADRPDRAKYPEAFF. The chain is built from TRBV20-1 and TRBJ1-1, with 7 nucleotides matching TRBD1. The read stops 3 residues short of the end of the CDR3; the missing end is completed from the germline J gene. Germline V gives CDR1 DFQATT, CDR2 SNEGSKA (reference sequence). The CDR3 covers 16 residues. After removal of 6 bases from V and 6 bases from J, the junction contained 19 bases not matched to a gene.

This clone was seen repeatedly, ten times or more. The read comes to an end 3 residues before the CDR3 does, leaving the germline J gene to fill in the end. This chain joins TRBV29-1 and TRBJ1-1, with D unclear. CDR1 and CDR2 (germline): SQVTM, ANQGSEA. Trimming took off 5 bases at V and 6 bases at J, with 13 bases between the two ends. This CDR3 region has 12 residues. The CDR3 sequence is CSVSPGLPEAFF. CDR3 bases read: TGCAGCGTTTCCCCAGGCCTCCCTGAA.

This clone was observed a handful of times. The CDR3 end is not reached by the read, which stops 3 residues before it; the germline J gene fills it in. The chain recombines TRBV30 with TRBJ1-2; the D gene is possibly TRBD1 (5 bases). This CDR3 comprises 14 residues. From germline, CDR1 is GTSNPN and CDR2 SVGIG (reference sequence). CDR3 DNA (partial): TGTGCCTGGAGTGTCGACAGTCTCACCTACGAC. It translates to CAWSVDSLTYD. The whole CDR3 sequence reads CAWSVDSLTYDYTF.

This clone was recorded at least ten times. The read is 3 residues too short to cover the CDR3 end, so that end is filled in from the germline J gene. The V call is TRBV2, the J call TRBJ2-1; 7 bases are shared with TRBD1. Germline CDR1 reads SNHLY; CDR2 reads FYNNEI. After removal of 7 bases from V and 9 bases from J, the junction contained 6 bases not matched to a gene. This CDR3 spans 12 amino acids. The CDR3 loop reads CASKGEGAEQFF. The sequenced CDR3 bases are TGTGCCAGCAAGGGTGAGGGGGCTGAG.

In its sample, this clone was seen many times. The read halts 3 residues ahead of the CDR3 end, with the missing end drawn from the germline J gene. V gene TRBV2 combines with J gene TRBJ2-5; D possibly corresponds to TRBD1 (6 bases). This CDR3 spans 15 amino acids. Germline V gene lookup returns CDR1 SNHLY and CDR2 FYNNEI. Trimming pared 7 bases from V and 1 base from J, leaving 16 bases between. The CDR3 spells CASKPEQGAQETQYF. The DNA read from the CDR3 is TGTGCCAGCAAGCCCGAACAGGGAGCCCAAGAGACC.

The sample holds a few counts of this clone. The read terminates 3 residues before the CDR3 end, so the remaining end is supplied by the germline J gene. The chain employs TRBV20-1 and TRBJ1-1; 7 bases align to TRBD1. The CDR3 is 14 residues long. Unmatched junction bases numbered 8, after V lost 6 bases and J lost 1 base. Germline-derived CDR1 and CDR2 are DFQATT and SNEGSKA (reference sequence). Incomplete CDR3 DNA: TGCAGTGCCCAAAACAACAGGGGGAACACTGAA. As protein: CSAQNNRGNTE. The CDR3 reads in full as CSAQNNRGNTEAFF.

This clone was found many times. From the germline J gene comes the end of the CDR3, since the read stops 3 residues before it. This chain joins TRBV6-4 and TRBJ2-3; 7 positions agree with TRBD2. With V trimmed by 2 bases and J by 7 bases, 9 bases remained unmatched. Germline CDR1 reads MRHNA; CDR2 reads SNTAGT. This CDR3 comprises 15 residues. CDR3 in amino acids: CASSDSDASGHTQYF. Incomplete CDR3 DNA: TGTGCCAGCAGTGACAGTGATGCTAGCGGCCATACG.

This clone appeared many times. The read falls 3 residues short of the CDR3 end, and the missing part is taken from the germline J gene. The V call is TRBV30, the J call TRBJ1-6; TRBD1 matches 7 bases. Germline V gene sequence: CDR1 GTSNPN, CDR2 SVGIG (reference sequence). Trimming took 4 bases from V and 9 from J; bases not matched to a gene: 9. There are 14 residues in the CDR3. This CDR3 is CAWKRGGAGSPLHF. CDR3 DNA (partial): TGTGCCTGGAAGCGAGGGGGCGCGGGTTCACCC. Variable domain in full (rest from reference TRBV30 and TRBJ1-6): SQTIHQWPATLVQPVGSPLSLECTVEGTSNPNLYWYRQAAGRGLQLLFYSVGIGQISSEVPQNLSASRPQDRQFILSSKKLLLSDSGFYLCAWKRGGAGSPLHFGNGTRLTVT.

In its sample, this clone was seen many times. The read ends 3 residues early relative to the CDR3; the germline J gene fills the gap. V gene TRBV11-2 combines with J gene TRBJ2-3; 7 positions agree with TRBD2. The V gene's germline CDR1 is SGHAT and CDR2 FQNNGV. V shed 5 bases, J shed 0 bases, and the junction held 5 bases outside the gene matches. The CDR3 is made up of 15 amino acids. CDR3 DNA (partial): TGTGCCAGCAGCCCAGCGGGGATTAGCACAGATACG. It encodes CASSPAGISTDT. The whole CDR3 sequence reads CASSPAGISTDTQYF.

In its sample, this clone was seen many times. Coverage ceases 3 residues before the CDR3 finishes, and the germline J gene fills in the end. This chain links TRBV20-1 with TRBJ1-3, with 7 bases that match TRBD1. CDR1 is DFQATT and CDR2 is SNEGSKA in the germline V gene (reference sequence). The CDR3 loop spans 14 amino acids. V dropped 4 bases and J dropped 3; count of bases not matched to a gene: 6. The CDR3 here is CSATRDRVGNTIYF. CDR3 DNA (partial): TGCAGTGCTACCCGTGACAGGGTTGGAAACACC.

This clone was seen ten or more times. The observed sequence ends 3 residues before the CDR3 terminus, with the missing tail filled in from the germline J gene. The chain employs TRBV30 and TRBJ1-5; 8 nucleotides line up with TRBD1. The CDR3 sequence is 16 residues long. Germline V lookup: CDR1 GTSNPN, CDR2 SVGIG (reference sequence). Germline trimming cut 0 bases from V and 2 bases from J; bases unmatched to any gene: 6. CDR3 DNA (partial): TGTGCCTGGAGTGTACCCCAGACAGGGGGCAATCAGCCC. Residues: CAWSVPQTGGNQP. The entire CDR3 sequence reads CAWSVPQTGGNQPQHF.

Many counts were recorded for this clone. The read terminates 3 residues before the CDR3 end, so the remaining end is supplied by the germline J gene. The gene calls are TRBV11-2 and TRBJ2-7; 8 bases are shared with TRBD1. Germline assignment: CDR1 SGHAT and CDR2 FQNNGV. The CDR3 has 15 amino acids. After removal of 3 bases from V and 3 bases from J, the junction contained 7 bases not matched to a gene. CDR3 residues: CASSFRRTGNYEQYF. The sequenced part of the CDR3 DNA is TGTGCCAGCAGCTTTCGCCGGACAGGGAACTACGAG.

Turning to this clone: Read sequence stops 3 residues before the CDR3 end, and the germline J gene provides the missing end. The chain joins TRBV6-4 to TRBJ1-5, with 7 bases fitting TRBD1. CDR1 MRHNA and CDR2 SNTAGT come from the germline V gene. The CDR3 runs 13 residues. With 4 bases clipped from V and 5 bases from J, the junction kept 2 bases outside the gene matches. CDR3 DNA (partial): TGTGCCAGCAGTGTTGACAGGGATCAGCCC. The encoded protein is CASSVDRDQP. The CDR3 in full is CASSVDRDQPQHF.

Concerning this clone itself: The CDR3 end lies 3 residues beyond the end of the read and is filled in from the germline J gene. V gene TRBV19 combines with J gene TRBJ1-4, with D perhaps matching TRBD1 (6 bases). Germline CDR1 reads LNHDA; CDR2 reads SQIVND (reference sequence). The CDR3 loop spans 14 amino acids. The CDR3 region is CASSQIRTAFGLFF. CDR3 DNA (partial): TGTGCCAGTAGCCAAATAAGGACAGCCTTCGGA.

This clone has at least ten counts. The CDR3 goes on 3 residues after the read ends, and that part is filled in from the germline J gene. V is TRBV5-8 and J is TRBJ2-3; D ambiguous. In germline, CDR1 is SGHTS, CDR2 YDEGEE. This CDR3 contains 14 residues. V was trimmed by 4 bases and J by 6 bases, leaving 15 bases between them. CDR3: CASSPTPSVDTQYF. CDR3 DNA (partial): TGTGCCAGCAGCCCGACTCCTTCTGTGGATACG.

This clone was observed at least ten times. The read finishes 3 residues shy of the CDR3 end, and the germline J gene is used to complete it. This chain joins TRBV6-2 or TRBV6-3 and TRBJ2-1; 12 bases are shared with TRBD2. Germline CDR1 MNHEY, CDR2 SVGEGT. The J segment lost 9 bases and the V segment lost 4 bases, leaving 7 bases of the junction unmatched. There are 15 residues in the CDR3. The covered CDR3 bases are TGTGCCAGCAGTTCCCTAGCGGGAGGGCTTCTTGAG. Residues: CASSSLAGGLLE. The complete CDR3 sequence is CASSSLAGGLLEQFF.

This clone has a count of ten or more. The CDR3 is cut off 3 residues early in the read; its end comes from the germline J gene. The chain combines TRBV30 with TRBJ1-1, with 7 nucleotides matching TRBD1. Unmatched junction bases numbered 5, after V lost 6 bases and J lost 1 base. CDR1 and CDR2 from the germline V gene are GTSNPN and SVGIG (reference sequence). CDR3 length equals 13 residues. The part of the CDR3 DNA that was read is TGTGCCTGCTCCGGGACAGAGAACACTGAA. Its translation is CACSGTENTE. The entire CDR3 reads CACSGTENTEAFF.

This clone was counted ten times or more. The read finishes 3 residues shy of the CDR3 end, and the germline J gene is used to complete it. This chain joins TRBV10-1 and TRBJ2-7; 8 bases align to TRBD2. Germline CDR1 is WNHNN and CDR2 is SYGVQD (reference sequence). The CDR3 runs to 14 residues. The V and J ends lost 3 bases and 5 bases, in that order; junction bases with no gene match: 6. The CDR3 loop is CASSENSGVDEQYF. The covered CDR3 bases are TGCGCCAGCAGTGAAAATAGCGGGGTCGACGAG.

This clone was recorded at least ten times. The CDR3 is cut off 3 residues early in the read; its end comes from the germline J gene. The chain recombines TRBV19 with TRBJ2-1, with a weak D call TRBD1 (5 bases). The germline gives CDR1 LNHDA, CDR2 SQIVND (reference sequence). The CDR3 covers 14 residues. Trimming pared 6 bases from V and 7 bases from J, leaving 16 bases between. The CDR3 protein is CASRGQGVLNEQFF. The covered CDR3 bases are TGTGCCAGTAGAGGGCAGGGTGTATTGAATGAG.

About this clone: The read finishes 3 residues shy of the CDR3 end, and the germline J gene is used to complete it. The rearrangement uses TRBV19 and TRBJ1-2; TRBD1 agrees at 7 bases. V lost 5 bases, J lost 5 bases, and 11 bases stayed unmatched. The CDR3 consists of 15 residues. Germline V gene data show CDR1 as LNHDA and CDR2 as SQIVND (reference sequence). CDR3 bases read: TGTGCCAGTAGTTCCACGACAGGGCGAAGGTATGGC. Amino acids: CASSSTTGRRYG. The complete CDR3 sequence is CASSSTTGRRYGYTF.

This CDR3 is CASLGLDTYEQYF. Partial CDR3 DNA: TGTGCCAGTCTTGGACTGGATACCTACGAG. This rearrangement joins TRBV19 to TRBJ2-7, with a weak D call TRBD2 (5 bases). Sequencing ends 3 residues short of the CDR3 end; the germline J gene provides the rest. The germline V and J ends were trimmed by 8 bases and 2 bases, with 13 bases remaining between them. The CDR3 is 13 residues long. Germline loops: CDR1 LNHDA, CDR2 SQIVND (reference sequence).

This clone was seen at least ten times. The CDR3 protein is CASSFKQQNTGELFF. Incomplete CDR3 DNA: TGTGCCAGCAGTTTCAAACAACAGAACACCGGGGAG. The chain recombines TRBV12-3 or TRBV12-4 with TRBJ2-2; D not resolved. Read sequence stops 3 residues before the CDR3 end, and the germline J gene provides the missing end. Trimming stripped 3 bases from V and 1 base from J, with 9 bases between. The CDR3 is made up of 15 amino acids.

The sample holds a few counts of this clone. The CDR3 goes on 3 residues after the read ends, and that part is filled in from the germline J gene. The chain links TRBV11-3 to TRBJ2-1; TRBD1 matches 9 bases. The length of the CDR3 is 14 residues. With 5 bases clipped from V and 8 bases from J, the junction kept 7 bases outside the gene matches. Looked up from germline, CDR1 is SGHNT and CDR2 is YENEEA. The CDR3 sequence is CASSPGTGWDEQFF. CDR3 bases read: TGTGCCAGCAGCCCTGGGACAGGGTGGGATGAG.

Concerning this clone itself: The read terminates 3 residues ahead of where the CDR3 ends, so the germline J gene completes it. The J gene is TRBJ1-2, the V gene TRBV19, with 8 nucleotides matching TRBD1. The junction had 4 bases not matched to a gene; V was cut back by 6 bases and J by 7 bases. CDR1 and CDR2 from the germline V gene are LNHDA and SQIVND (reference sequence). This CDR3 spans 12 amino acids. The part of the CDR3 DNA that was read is TGTGCCAGTAGGGTGGACAGGGCTGGC. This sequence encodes CASRVDRAG. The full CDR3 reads CASRVDRAGYTF. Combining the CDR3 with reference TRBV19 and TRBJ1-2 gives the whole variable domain DGGITQSPKYLFRKEGQNVTLSCEQNLNHDAMYWYRQDPGQGLRLIYYSQIVNDFQKGDIAEGYSVSREKKESFPLTVTSAQKNPTAFYLCASRVDRAGYTFGSGTRLTVV.

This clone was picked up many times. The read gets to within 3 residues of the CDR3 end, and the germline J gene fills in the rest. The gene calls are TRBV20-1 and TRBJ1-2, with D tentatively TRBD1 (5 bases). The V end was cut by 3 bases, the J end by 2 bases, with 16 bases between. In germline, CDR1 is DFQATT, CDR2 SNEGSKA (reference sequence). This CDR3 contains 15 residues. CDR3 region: CSARGGTERNYGYTF. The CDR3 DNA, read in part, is TGCAGTGCTAGGGGGGGGACGGAGAGGAACTATGGC.

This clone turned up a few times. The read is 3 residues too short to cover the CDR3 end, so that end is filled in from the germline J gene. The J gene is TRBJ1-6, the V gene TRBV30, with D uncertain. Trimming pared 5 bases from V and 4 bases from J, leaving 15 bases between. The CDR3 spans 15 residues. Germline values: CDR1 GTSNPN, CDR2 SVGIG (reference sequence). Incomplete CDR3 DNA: TGTGCCTGGCGCACCCCCGGGGAGTATAATTCACCC. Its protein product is CAWRTPGEYNSP. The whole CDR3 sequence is CAWRTPGEYNSPLHF. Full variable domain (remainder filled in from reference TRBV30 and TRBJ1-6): SQTIHQWPATLVQPVGSPLSLECTVEGTSNPNLYWYRQAAGRGLQLLFYSVGIGQISSEVPQNLSASRPQDRQFILSSKKLLLSDSGFYLCAWRTPGEYNSPLHFGNGTRLTVT.

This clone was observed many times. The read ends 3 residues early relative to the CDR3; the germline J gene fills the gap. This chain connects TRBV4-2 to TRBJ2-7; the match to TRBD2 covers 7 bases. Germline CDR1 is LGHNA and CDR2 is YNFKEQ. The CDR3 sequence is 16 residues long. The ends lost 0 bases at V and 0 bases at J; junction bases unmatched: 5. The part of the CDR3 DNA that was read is TGTGCCAGCAGCCAAGAAGCCAGCGGGACCTCCTACGAG. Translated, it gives CASSQEASGTSYE. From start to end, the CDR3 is CASSQEASGTSYEQYF.

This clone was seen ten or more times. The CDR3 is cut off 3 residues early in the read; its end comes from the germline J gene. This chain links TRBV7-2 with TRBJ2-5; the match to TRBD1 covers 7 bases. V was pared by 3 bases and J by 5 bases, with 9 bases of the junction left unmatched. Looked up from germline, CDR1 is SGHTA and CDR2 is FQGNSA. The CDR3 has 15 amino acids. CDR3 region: CASSFTGELGETQYF. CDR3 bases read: TGTGCCAGCAGCTTCACAGGGGAGCTGGGGGAGACC.